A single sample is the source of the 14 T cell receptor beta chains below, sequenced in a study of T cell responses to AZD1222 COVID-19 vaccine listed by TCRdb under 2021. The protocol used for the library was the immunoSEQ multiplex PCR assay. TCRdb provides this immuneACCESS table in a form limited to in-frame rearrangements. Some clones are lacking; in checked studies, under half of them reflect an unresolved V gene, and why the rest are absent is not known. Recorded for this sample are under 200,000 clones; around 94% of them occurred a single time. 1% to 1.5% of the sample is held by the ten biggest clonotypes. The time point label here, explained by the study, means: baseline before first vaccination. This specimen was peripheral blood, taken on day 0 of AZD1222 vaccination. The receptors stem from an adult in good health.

The CDR3 DNA sequence: TGTGCCTGGAGAGAATACAGACCTCCCAGCTCTGGAAACACCATATATTTT. Translation: CAWREYRPPSSGNTIYF. The chain employs TRBV30 and TRBJ1-3; no clear D. CDR1 is GTSNPN and CDR2 is SVGIG in the germline V gene (reference sequence). V lost 3 bases to trimming and J lost 0 bases, with 18 bases between them. The CDR3 consists of 17 residues.

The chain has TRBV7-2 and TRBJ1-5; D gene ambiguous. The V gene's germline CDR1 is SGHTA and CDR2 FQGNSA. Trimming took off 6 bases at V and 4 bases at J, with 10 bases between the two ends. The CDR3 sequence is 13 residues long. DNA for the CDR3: TGTGCCAGCAGGGGATCTGGGAATCAGCCCCAGCATTTT. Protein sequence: CASRGSGNQPQHF. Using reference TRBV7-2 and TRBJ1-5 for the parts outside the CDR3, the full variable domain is GAGVSQSPSNKVTEKGKDVELRCDPISGHTALYWYRQSLGQGLEFLIYFQGNSAPDKSGLPSDRFSAERTGGSVSTLTIQRTQQEDSAVYLCASRGSGNQPQHFGDGTRLSIL.

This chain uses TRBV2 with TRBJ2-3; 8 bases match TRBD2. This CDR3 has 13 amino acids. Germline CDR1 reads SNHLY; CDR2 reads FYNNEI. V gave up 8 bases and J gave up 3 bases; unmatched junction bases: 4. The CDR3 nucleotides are TGTGCCAGCTTTCCGGGGGGGACAGATACGCAGTATTTT. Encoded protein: CASFPGGTDTQYF.

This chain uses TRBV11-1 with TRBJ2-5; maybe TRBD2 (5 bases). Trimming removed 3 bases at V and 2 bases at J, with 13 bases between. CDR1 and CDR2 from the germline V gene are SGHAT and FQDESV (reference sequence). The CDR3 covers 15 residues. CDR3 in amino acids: CASSLPSSGQETQYF. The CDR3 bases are TGTGCCAGCAGCTTGCCCAGCTCGGGGCAAGAGACCCAGTACTTC.

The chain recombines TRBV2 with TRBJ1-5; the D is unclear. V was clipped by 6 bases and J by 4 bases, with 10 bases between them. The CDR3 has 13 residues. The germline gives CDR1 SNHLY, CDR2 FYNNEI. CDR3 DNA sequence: TGTGCCAGCAGGCTTCAGTTAAATCAGCCCCAGCATTTT. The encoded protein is CASRLQLNQPQHF. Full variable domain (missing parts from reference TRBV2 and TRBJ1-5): EPEVTQTPSHQVTQMGQEVILRCVPISNHLYFYWYRQILGQKVEFLVSFYNNEISEKSEIFDDQFSVERPDGSNFTLKIRSTKLEDSAMYFCASRLQLNQPQHFGDGTRLSIL.

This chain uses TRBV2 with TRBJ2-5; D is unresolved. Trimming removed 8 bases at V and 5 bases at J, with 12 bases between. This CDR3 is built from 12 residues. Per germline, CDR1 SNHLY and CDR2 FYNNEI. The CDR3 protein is CASVFVRETQYF. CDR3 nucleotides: TGTGCCAGCGTCTTTGTCCGGGAGACCCAGTACTTC.

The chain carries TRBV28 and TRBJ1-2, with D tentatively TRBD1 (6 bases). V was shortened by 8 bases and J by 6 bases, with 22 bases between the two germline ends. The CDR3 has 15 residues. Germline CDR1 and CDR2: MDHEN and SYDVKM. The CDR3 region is CASGGGSDWYDGYTF. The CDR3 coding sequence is TGTGCCAGCGGGGGCGGGAGCGACTGGTATGATGGCTACACCTTC.

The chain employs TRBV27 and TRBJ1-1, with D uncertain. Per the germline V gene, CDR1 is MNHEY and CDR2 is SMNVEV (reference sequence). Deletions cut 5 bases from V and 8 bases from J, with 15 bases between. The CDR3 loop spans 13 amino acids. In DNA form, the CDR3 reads TGTGCCAGCAGTCACACCCCCACCCAGGAAGCTTTCTTT. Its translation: CASSHTPTQEAFF.

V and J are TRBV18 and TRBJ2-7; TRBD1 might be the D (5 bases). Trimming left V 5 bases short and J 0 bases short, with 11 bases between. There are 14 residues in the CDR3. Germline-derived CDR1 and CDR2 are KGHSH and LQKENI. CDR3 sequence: CASSGATGSYEQYF. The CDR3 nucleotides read TGTGCCAGCTCAGGGGCGACGGGCTCCTACGAGCAGTACTTC.

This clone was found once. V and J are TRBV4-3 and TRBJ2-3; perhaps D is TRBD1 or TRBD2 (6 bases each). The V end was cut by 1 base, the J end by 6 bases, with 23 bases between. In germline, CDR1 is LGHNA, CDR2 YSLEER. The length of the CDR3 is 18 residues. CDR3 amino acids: CASSQGVVGGPAGDTQYF. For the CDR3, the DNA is TGCGCCAGCAGCCAAGGAGTCGTGGGGGGCCCGGCGGGGGATACGCAGTATTTT.

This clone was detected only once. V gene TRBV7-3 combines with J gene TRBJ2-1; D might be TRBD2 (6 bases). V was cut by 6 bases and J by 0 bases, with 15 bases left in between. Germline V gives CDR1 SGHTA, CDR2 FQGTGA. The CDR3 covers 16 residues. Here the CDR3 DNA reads TGTGCCAGCAGGGGGGGACTGTCCAACTCCTACAATGAGCAGTTCTTC. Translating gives CASRGGLSNSYNEQFF.

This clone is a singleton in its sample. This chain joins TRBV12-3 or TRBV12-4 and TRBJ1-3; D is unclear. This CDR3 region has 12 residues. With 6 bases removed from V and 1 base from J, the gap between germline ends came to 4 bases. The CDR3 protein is CASRQSGNTIYF. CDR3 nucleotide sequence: TGTGCCAGCAGGCAATCTGGAAACACCATATATTTT.

CDR3 region: CASSLRTLFTEAFF. The CDR3 region has the DNA TGTGCCAGCAGTCTAAGGACCCTTTTCACTGAAGCTTTCTTT. The chain joins TRBV6-6 to TRBJ1-1; D not certain. The length of the CDR3 is 14 residues. V was shortened by 5 bases and J by 4 bases, with 14 bases between the two germline ends. Germline values: CDR1 MNHNY, CDR2 SVGAGI (reference sequence).

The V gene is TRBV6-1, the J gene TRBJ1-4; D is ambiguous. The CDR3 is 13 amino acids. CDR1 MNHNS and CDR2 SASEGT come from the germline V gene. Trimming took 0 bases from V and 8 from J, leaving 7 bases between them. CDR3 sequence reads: CASSEAVREKLFF. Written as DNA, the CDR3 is TGTGCCAGCAGTGAAGCGGTACGAGAAAAACTGTTTTTT.